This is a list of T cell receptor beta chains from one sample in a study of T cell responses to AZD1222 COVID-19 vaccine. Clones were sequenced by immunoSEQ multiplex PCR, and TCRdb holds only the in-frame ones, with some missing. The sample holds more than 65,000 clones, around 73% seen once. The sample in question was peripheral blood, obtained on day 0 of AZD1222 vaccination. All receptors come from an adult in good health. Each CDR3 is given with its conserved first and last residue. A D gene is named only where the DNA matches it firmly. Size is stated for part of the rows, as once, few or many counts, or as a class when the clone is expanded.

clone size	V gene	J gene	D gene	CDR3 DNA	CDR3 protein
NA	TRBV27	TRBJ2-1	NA	TGTGCCAGCAGTTTATCGTTGGTAGCGCGAACTCAGCAGTTCTTC	CASSLSLVARTQQFF
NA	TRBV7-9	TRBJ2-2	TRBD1	TGTGCCAGCAGCCCCCGACAGGGGTTGACCGGGGAGCTGTTTTTT	CASSPRQGLTGELFF
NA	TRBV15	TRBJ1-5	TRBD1	TGTGCCACCAGCAGAGAAAGACAGGGTAGCAATCAGCCCCAGCATTTT	CATSRERQGSNQPQHF
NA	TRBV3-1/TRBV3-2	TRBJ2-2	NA	TGTGCCAGCAGCCAAGTAGCCAACACCGGGGAGCTGTTTTTT	CASSQVANTGELFF
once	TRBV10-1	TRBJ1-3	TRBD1	TGCGCCAGCAGTGAGCCTTCCGGGACAGGGGGCGATGACTCTGGAAACACCATATATTTT	CASSEPSGTGGDDSGNTIYF
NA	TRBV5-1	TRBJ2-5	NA	TGCGCCAGCAGCTGGGCAGGATATCTACAAGAGACCCAGTACTTC	CASSWAGYLQETQYF
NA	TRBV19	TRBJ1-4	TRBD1	TGTGCCAGCCGAACCCAGGGGGCAGGAGAAAAACTGTTTTTT	CASRTQGAGEKLFF
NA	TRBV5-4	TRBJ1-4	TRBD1	TGTGCCAGCAGCTTGGGACAGGGGTTCTCTAATGAAAAACTGTTTTTT	CASSLGQGFSNEKLFF
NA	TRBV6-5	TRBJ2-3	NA	TGTGCCAGCAGTTACCAGGGAATGGACACAGATACGCAGTATTTT	CASSYQGMDTDTQYF
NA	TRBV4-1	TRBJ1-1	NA	TGCGCCAGCAGCCAAGACGGACAGCCACTTGAAGCTTTCTTT	CASSQDGQPLEAFF
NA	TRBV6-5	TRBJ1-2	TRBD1	TGTGCCAGTAAGATGGGACAGGCCTATGGCTACACCTTC	CASKMGQAYGYTF
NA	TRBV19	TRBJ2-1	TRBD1	TGTGCCAGTAGTATATCTACAGGGGAGTCTGAGCAGTTCTTC	CASSISTGESEQFF
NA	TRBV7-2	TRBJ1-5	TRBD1	TGTGCCAGCAGCGCCGGGACAGGGAGCAATCAGCCCCAGCATTTT	CASSAGTGSNQPQHF
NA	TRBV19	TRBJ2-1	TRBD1	TGTGCCAGTACCCTGGGACAGGGCTCCTACAATGAGCAGTTCTTC	CASTLGQGSYNEQFF
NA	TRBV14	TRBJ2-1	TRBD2	TGTGCCAGCAACCTCGGGGGGGGACGGTACAATGAGCAGTTCTTC	CASNLGGGRYNEQFF
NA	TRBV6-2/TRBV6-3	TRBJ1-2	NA	TGTGCCAGCAGTACGGGAGGTTATGGCTACACCTTC	CASSTGGYGYTF
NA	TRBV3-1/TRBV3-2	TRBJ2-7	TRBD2	TGTGCCAGCAGCCCCGAGGCGGAGCGGGAGATGGCCGAGCAGTACTTC	CASSPEAEREMAEQYF
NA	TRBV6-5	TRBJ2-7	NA	TGTGCCAGCAGTTACTCGGGGCAGGACTACGAGCAGTACTTC	CASSYSGQDYEQYF
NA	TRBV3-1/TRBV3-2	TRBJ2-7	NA	TGTGCCAGCAGCCAATCCCCCGGACCTTCCTACGAGCAGTACTTC	CASSQSPGPSYEQYF
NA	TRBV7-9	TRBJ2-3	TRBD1	TGTGCCAGCAGCTCACTTAAGGGACAGGGGAAAGATACGCAGTATTTT	CASSSLKGQGKDTQYF
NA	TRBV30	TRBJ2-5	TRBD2	TGTGCCCTCGCGGGGGGGGCGGAGACCCAGTACTTC	CALAGGAETQYF
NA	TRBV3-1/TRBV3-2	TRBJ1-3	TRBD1	TGTGCCAGCAGCCAAGCGGACAGGGACGGAAACACCATATATTTT	CASSQADRDGNTIYF
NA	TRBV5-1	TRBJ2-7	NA	TGCGCCAGCAGCTCCGGGCCCGGGGGTCTCGAGCAGTACTTC	CASSSGPGGLEQYF
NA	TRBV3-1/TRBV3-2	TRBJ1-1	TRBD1	TGTGCCAGCAGTGCCGGGACAGGGAACACTGAAGCTTTCTTT	CASSAGTGNTEAFF